The sequence of this T cell receptor (beta chain) was determined in a study of shared clonotypes between healthy human individuals (TCRdb year 2020). With regard to the full study: The cohort comprised a couple of women and a few men aged 18 to 49 years. Between about 0.8 and 9 billion PBMCs per donor were obtained by leukapheresis. Different laboratories and diverse techniques were used to prepare libraries and sequence TCR repertoires, to increase sequencing depth and limit assay-specific biases. To estimate repertoire size and how much clonotype sharing occurs between individuals, the study deeply sequenced the blood TCR repertoires of five healthy adults. Per donor, three plates each were used for CD4 naive and CD4 memory, two for CD8 naive, and one for CD8 memory.

Results the study describes overall, beyond this receptor: Sampling was restricted to blood, and TCR repertoires in tissues likely differ from the TCR repertoires found in blood. Across a handful of donors, 4.5% to 6.5% of naive CD4, 3.5% of naive CD8, 2% to 2.5% of memory CD4, and approximately 0.42% of memory CD8 clonotypes were shared. Even with the large sequencing depth, rarefaction of the sorted-subset datasets indicated that sequencing was incomplete. Naive subsets generally had larger estimated clonotype richness than memory subsets. Compared with non-shared clonotypes, clonotypes shared by all four sorted-subset donors had higher generation probabilities. Based on pairwise subsampling, the degree of clonotype sharing among donors was expected to be affected by sequencing depth. The small number of donors limited the genetic and exposure-history diversity represented.

Using the deep immunoSEQ assay, TCR CDR3 regions were amplified from genomic DNA by multiplex PCR. Extracted genomic DNA from each cell subset was distributed evenly across all wells of several immunoSEQ 96-well plates, and each plate was treated as a replicate. Each replicate PCR for sorted subsets received about 180 ng genomic DNA, equal to about 30,000 T cell genomes. Purified libraries were measured with a Qubit 3.0 fluorometer, size-checked on a Bioanalyzer 2100, and measured again with the KAPA Library Quantification kit. Every immunoSEQ 96-well plate was sequenced on a dedicated single-read 150-cycle Illumina NextSeq 550 flow cell. The authors processed their data as follows. Because the immunoSEQ output included only junctional sequences and no quality scores, the filtering could not be the same as the filtering used for full-length reads. Sequences were annotated with PyIR, a Python wrapper for IgBLAST v1.9, and V/J genes and CDR3 were assigned using IMGT germline references. Reads were filtered out if the reads had weak V/J assignments (E-value above 1e-6), no CDR3, stop codons, out-of-frame junctions, or ambiguous translated residues. V3J clonotypes were defined as sequences sharing an identical inferred V gene, J gene, and CDR3 amino acid sequence. Percentage overlap between repertoires was computed as shared unique clonotypes divided by the size of the smaller repertoire. Richness of each repertoire was evaluated using RTK rarefaction, the Chao1 estimator, and Recon v2.1 estimates of unobserved clonotypes. Generation probabilities for all TCRbeta clonotypes obtained by the gDNA method from a few donors were computed using OLGA. TCRdb took this table from immuneACCESS and kept in-frame rearrangements with V and J called. Such tables lack part of the clones; where checked against another copy, unresolved V genes explain under half of the gap, and the rest is unexplained. The DNA was the basis for D and trimming; V, J and clone size are from that table. The sample profile shows roughly 2.6 million clones; around nine tenths of them were found once. The biggest ten clones account for more than 0.12% of the sample.

A remark on this clone: Its antigen remains unidentified. No much larger clonotype is one base removed from it; base qualities were not supplied.

Trimming at the junction amounts to 0 bases on V and 0 bases on J, and the germline ends lie 13 bases apart. CDR1 and CDR2, looked up from the germline V gene, are SGHRS and YFSETQ. The CDR3 runs 16 residues from the cysteine to the phenylalanine. Only CDR3 DNA remains: 48 bases, in frame from the first base. Donors were healthy HIV-negative adults with no recently reported acute infections or vaccinations. All donors were Caucasian adults living in Nashville, Tennessee, USA. CD4+ T cells were enriched by magnetic negative selection, after which naive cells were positively selected on CD45RA and the negative fraction was taken as the memory subset. Blood was obtained by leukapheresis, after which PBMCs were separated by Ficoll-Histopaque density gradient centrifugation and cryopreserved in liquid nitrogen vapor phase. Analytical flow cytometry was used to check the purity and quantity of every magnetically sorted T cell population. Genomic DNA was isolated from every sorted fraction and measured by UV absorbance on a Nanodrop 2000c.

Sequencing was performed on naive CD4+ T cells sorted from blood. The cell subset or site label here, explained by the study, means: CD45RA+ positively selected. The chain uses TRBV5-1 and TRBJ2-7, with no D gene named confidently. The receptor's source is a man aged 18 to 29 in good health. This receptor has the CDR3 CASSLGFFTSSYEQYF. The nucleotide sequence is TGCGCCAGCAGCTTGGGATTTTTTACTTCCTCCTACGAGCAGTACTTC. The full variable domain, completed from the reference TRBV5-1 and TRBJ2-7 proteins outside the CDR3, reads KAGVTQTPRYLIKTRGQQVTLSCSPISGHRSVSWYQQTPGQGLQFLFEYFSETQRNKGNFPGRFSGRQFSNSRSEMNVSTLELGDSALYLCASSLGFFTSSYEQYFGPGTRLTVT.